Following are 27 T cell receptor beta chains from one sample sequenced in a study of OX40 agonist ivuxolimab in advanced cancers. Assay used: immunoSEQ multiplex PCR; TCRdb lists only in-frame clones, some missing. The sample gives over 85,000 clones, over 75% of which show up once; 0.25% to 0.35% is in the top ten. The source was CD4+ or CD8+ T cells sorted from blood, collected in a trial of the OX40 agonist ivuxolimab. The receptors derive from an adult with an advanced solid tumor such as melanoma, head and neck, liver or kidney cancer.

The chain is built from TRBV7-9 and TRBJ1-4; 9 nucleotides agree with TRBD1. The CDR3 spans 14 residues. Germline CDR1 SEHNR, CDR2 FQNEAQ (reference sequence). The J segment lost 8 bases and the V segment lost 5 bases, leaving 6 bases of the junction unmatched. The CDR3 reads CASSLQGAAEKLFF. CDR3 coding DNA: TGTGCCAGCAGCCTACAGGGGGCAGCCGAAAAACTGTTTTTT.

The rearrangement links TRBV7-2 to TRBJ2-7, with D perhaps matching TRBD2 (6 bases). The ends were cut back, 0 bases at V and 9 bases at J, with 18 bases in the middle. CDR1 is SGHTA and CDR2 is FQGNSA in the germline V gene. This CDR3 has 15 residues. The CDR3 reads CASSLAVVAAVGQYF. The DNA of the CDR3 is TGTGCCAGCAGCTTAGCCGTGGTAGCGGCTGTGGGGCAGTACTTC.

The chain joins TRBV9 to TRBJ2-5, with D possibly TRBD2 on 6 matching bases. The CDR3 extends over 16 amino acids. Trimming took 4 bases from V and 1 from J, leaving 17 bases between them. Germline values: CDR1 SGDLS, CDR2 YYNGEE. CDR3 protein: CASSPNLGGSQETQYF. DNA of the CDR3: TGTGCCAGCAGCCCCAACTTGGGGGGATCCCAAGAGACCCAGTACTTC.

V is TRBV20-1 and J is TRBJ2-3; TRBD2 matches 7 bases. V trimming: 6 bases; J trimming: 7 bases; junction bases outside the gene matches: 4. From germline, CDR1 is DFQATT and CDR2 SNEGSKA (reference sequence). The CDR3 is 11 amino acids. The CDR3 bases are TGCAGTGCCCCAGCGGGATATACGCAGTATTTT. It translates to CSAPAGYTQYF.

This clone appeared once. The chain recombines TRBV11-2 with TRBJ1-1; possibly TRBD1 for D (6 bases). V was shortened by 2 bases and J by 2 bases, with 12 bases between the two germline ends. CDR1 and CDR2 (germline): SGHAT, FQNNGV. This CDR3 region has 15 residues. CDR3 region: CASSLRAGVNTEAFF. CDR3 sequence (DNA): TGTGCCAGCAGCTTAAGGGCAGGGGTAAACACTGAAGCTTTCTTT. Full variable domain (missing parts from reference TRBV11-2 and TRBJ1-1): EAGVAQSPRYKIIEKRQSVAFWCNPISGHATLYWYQQILGQGPKLLIQFQNNGVVDDSQLPKDRFSAERLKGVDSTLKIQPAKLEDSAVYLCASSLRAGVNTEAFFGQGTRLTVV.

This clone has just a few counts. The CDR3 DNA reads as TGTGCCAGCAGCCAAGAACAGCGCTCTGGAAACACCATATATTTT. Translated, it gives CASSQEQRSGNTIYF. The chain has TRBV4-2 and TRBJ1-3, with D hard to call. Germline V gene sequence: CDR1 LGHNA, CDR2 YNFKEQ. CDR3 length: 15 amino acids. Trimming took off 0 bases at V and 0 bases at J, with 6 bases between the two ends.

The CDR3 DNA reads TGTGCCAGCAGCGTAGCACCCATAATCCAGGGGTCTGAAGCTTTCTTT. This encodes CASSVAPIIQGSEAFF. The chain combines TRBV9 with TRBJ1-1; perhaps TRBD1 as D (6 bases). The V and J ends lost 0 bases and 6 bases respectively, with 18 bases between them. This CDR3 comprises 16 residues. Germline CDR1 SGDLS, CDR2 YYNGEE.

A single count supports this clone. J is TRBJ2-1 and V is TRBV27; 16 positions match TRBD2. Germline-derived CDR1 and CDR2 are MNHEY and SMNVEV (reference sequence). The CDR3 covers 18 residues. Unmatched junction bases numbered 7, after V lost 1 base and J lost 7 bases. The CDR3 region has the DNA TGTGCCAGCAGTTTATGGGGGACTAGCGGGAGGGCCCTTAATGAGCAGTTCTTC. Amino acid sequence: CASSLWGTSGRALNEQFF.

This chain joins TRBV28 and TRBJ2-7, with D tentatively TRBD1 (6 bases). Trimming stripped 4 bases from V and 5 bases from J, with 18 bases between. The V gene's germline CDR1 is MDHEN and CDR2 SYDVKM. The CDR3 length is 15 residues. CDR3 sequence (DNA): TGTGCCAGCAGTTCGGCAGGGGCCGAGGGGCACGAGCAGTACTTC. It codes for CASSSAGAEGHEQYF.

This clone showed up just once. The rearrangement uses TRBV5-1 and TRBJ2-3; 8 bases are a match to TRBD2. Germline assignment: CDR1 SGHRS and CDR2 YFSETQ. The junction had 11 bases not matched to a gene; V was cut back by 0 bases and J by 2 bases. The CDR3 has 18 residues. Here the CDR3 DNA reads TGCGCCAGCAGCTTGGACGGCGGGGTAGCGGGATTCACAGATACGCAGTATTTT. The encoded protein is CASSLDGGVAGFTDTQYF. The full variable domain, completed using reference TRBV5-1 and TRBJ2-3, is KAGVTQTPRYLIKTRGQQVTLSCSPISGHRSVSWYQQTPGQGLQFLFEYFSETQRNKGNFPGRFSGRQFSNSRSEMNVSTLELGDSALYLCASSLDGGVAGFTDTQYFGPGTRLTVL.

DNA of the CDR3: TGTGCCAGCAGCCCCGGGGTGGGGTGGAATGAGCAGTTCTTC. This codes for CASSPGVGWNEQFF. J is TRBJ2-1 and V is TRBV9; tentatively, D is TRBD2 (5 bases). This CDR3 contains 14 residues. Trimming removed 4 bases at V and 7 bases at J, with 15 bases between. Per germline, CDR1 SGDLS and CDR2 YYNGEE.

This CDR3 reads CASSQDWREYQPQHF. CDR3 bases: TGCGCCAGCAGCCAAGATTGGAGAGAATATCAGCCCCAGCATTTT. This chain links TRBV4-1 with TRBJ1-5, with D unresolved. V was cut by 0 bases and J by 5 bases, with 11 bases left in between. Per germline, CDR1 MGHRA and CDR2 YSYEKL. This CDR3 contains 15 residues.

V is TRBV5-1 and J is TRBJ1-1; a weak D match, TRBD1 (5 bases). The length of the CDR3 is 17 residues. The germline gives CDR1 SGHRS, CDR2 YFSETQ. Trimming took 3 bases from V and 1 from J, leaving 19 bases between them. CDR3 sequence: CASSWDGPGVPNTEAFF. CDR3 bases: TGCGCCAGCAGCTGGGACGGGCCTGGGGTACCGAACACTGAAGCTTTCTTT.

The chain is built from TRBV9 and TRBJ2-7; 13 bases are a match to TRBD2. Germline V gene data show CDR1 as SGDLS and CDR2 as YYNGEE. This CDR3 spans 16 amino acids. Trimming took 4 bases from V and 3 from J; bases not matched to a gene: 7. The CDR3 DNA follows: TGTGCCAGCAGCCCCTCCGGGACTAGCGGGAACTACGAGCAGTACTTC. Its translation: CASSPSGTSGNYEQYF.

This chain joins TRBV15 and TRBJ1-1; D gene uncertain. CDR3 length: 16 residues. With 5 bases removed from V and 0 bases from J, the gap between germline ends came to 16 bases. Per germline, CDR1 LNHNV and CDR2 YYDKDF (reference sequence). DNA for the CDR3: TGTGCCACCAGCCCTGCGGCTGTGACGGTGAACACTGAAGCTTTCTTT. This translates into CATSPAAVTVNTEAFF.

To note about this clone: The same CDR3 arises from other DNA sequences in this sample as well. The chain carries TRBV10-3 and TRBJ2-5; D is ambiguous. The CDR3 loop spans 12 amino acids. Trimming shortened V by 0 bases and J by 5 bases, and 4 bases separated the two germline ends. Germline V lookup: CDR1 ENHRY, CDR2 SYGVKD. CDR3 coding DNA: TGTGCCATCAGTGAGTCTGCCGAGACCCAGTACTTC. It translates to CAISESAETQYF.

The chain recombines TRBV21-1 with TRBJ2-7. TRBV21-1 is listed as a pseudogene. This CDR3 has 15 amino acids. The CDR3 nucleotides read TGTGCCAGCAGCAAATATGAAAGCCTTGGCTGCGAGCAGTACTTC. Translated: CASSKYESLGCEQYF.

V is TRBV28 and J is TRBJ1-1; no clear D gene. V lost 5 bases, J lost 4 bases, and 11 bases lay in between. The CDR3 runs 13 residues. CDR1 MDHEN and CDR2 SYDVKM come from the germline V gene. The CDR3 DNA sequence: TGTGCCAGCAGTAGAGGGCAAGCCACTGAAGCTTTCTTT. Protein product: CASSRGQATEAFF.

This clone was seen a handful of times. This sample also contains other DNA sequences that code for the same CDR3. V gene TRBV19 combines with J gene TRBJ2-3; D is perhaps TRBD1 or TRBD2 (6 bases each). CDR3 length: 16 amino acids. Trimming took 8 bases from V and 1 from J, leaving 19 bases between them. Germline CDR1 LNHDA, CDR2 SQIVND (reference sequence). CDR3 region: CASGGGRGVGTDTQYF. CDR3 sequence (DNA): TGTGCCAGTGGAGGGGGGCGGGGTGTGGGCACAGATACGCAGTATTTT.

The chain combines TRBV28 with TRBJ2-2; maybe TRBD2 (6 bases). This CDR3 has 15 amino acids. Trimming stripped 6 bases from V and 5 bases from J, with 16 bases between. Looked up from germline, CDR1 is MDHEN and CDR2 is SYDVKM. CDR3 sequence reads: CASSTGLARTGELFF. DNA for the CDR3: TGTGCCAGCAGCACGGGACTTGCGAGGACCGGGGAGCTGTTTTTT.

This chain links TRBV18 with TRBJ2-7, with 9 positions matching TRBD1. The CDR3 sequence is 14 residues long. The V gene's germline CDR1 is KGHSH and CDR2 LQKENI. V lost 3 bases, J lost 10 bases, and 10 bases stayed unmatched. The DNA of the CDR3 is TGTGCCAGCTCACCGATCTTGGGACAGGGCCTACAGTACTTC. It specifies CASSPILGQGLQYF.

The V and J genes are TRBV5-3 and TRBJ2-4, with D possibly being TRBD1 or TRBD2 (6 bases each). Being an ORF, TRBV5-3 has a function that is uncertain. CDR3 length equals 14 residues. V was clipped by 1 base and J by 13 bases, with 18 bases between them. The CDR3 DNA is TGTGCCAGAAGCTTGAGGGCACGGGGGCCCTACCAGTACTTC. Protein product: CARSLRARGPYQYF.

By proportion, this clone is medium-sized. CDR3 nucleotides: TGTGCCAGCAGCTTGGTTGGATCCCGCAACACCGGGGAGCTGTTTTTT. Translating it yields CASSLVGSRNTGELFF. This chain links TRBV5-4 with TRBJ2-2, with D uncertain. Trimming took off 0 bases at V and 2 bases at J, with 11 bases between the two ends. CDR1 is SGHNT and CDR2 is YYREEE in the germline V gene (reference sequence). The CDR3 contains 16 residues. The full variable domain, in which reference TRBV5-4 and TRBJ2-2 provide the parts outside the CDR3, is ETGVTQSPTHLIKTRGQQVTLRCSSQSGHNTVSWYQQALGQGPQFIFQYYREEENGRGNFPPRFSGLQFPNYSSELNVNALELDDSALYLCASSLVGSRNTGELFFGEGSRLTVL.

The CDR3 DNA reads as TGTGCCAGCTCACCACAAGCTAGCGGACAGAGCTCCTACGAGCAGTACTTC. It specifies CASSPQASGQSSYEQYF. The chain recombines TRBV18 with TRBJ2-7, with a tentative D call TRBD2 (7 bases). Germline V gene sequence: CDR1 KGHSH, CDR2 LQKENI. There are 17 residues in the CDR3. The ends were cut back, 1 base at V and 0 bases at J, with 16 bases in the middle.

The J gene is TRBJ2-1, the V gene TRBV5-1; TRBD2 is a possible D gene (6 bases). CDR3 size: 14 residues. Germline V gene sequence: CDR1 SGHRS, CDR2 YFSETQ. Trimming cost V 0 bases and J 10 bases, with 14 bases left between them. CDR3 loop: CASSLAPSEIEQFF. DNA of the CDR3: TGCGCCAGCAGCTTGGCTCCTAGCGAAATAGAGCAGTTCTTC.

The chain employs TRBV2 and TRBJ2-5; 11 bases fit TRBD2. The CDR3 contains 15 residues. CDR1 SNHLY and CDR2 FYNNEI come from the germline V gene. Germline trimming cut 5 bases from V and 0 bases from J; bases unmatched to any gene: 2. DNA of the CDR3: TGTGCCAGCAGTCGGGGACTAGCGGACCAAGAGACCCAGTACTTC. Its protein is CASSRGLADQETQYF.

The gene calls are TRBV4-2 and TRBJ2-3; D uncertain. V was cut by 3 bases and J by 4 bases, with 8 bases left in between. CDR3 length: 13 amino acids. Germline V gene data show CDR1 as LGHNA and CDR2 as YNFKEQ. Here the CDR3 reads CASSQPESDTQYF. The CDR3 region has the DNA TGTGCCAGCAGCCAGCCGGAGTCAGATACGCAGTATTTT.